These 9 T cell receptor beta chains originate from one sample sequenced in a study of blood T cells in healthy people across ages. Primers used in a second PCR of about 7 to 12 cycles were a sample-barcoded 5' primer and a J-beta primer mix. MiXCR, applied by TCRdb to the 5' RACE reads, yields one record per CDR3 protein. The sample carries 850,000 to 1,300,000 distinct CDR3 sequences, 45% recorded once. Sequencing input: blood. These TCRs come from a woman aged 55-75 years in good health.

The rearrangement uses TRBV27 and TRBJ2-1, with TRBD2 identical over 8 bases. V trimming: 5 bases; J trimming: 7 bases; junction bases outside the gene matches: 19. In germline, CDR1 is MNHEY, CDR2 SMNVEV (reference sequence). The CDR3 is 18 amino acids. Here the CDR3 DNA reads TGTGCCAGCAGTCCCTCCGTCGAGAGTAGCGGGATAAGTAATGAGCAGTTCTTC. It codes for CASSPSVESSGISNEQFF.

The V call is TRBV4-1, the J call TRBJ2-7; 7 bases fit TRBD1. The V and J ends lost 1 base and 0 bases, in that order; junction bases with no gene match: 6. Germline values: CDR1 MGHRA, CDR2 YSYEKL. There are 16 residues in the CDR3. The DNA of the CDR3 is TGCGCCAGCAGCCAAGTTCCGGGACAGCCCTCCTACGAGCAGTACTTC. The encoded protein is CASSQVPGQPSYEQYF.

The V gene is TRBV20-1, the J gene TRBJ1-5; D might be TRBD1 (6 bases). CDR3 length: 15 residues. Trimming took 5 bases from V and 2 from J, leaving 16 bases between them. Germline CDR1 and CDR2: DFQATT and SNEGSKA (reference sequence). CDR3 residues: CSAGIGTKGNQPQHF. The CDR3, as DNA: TGCAGTGCTGGGATCGGGACAAAAGGCAATCAGCCCCAGCATTTT.

CDR3 in DNA: TGTGCCAGCAGTCCGACAGGCGTAGGGAATGAAAAACTGTTTTTT. The encoded protein is CASSPTGVGNEKLFF. This rearrangement joins TRBV27 to TRBJ1-4; weak D call: TRBD1 (6 bases). There are 15 residues in the CDR3. The ends were cut back, 5 bases at V and 5 bases at J, with 15 bases in the middle. The germline V gene has CDR1 MNHEY and CDR2 SMNVEV (reference sequence).

The chain links TRBV6-5 to TRBJ2-1, with 12 nucleotides matching TRBD1. V lost 6 bases, J lost 6 bases, and 6 bases stayed unmatched. The V gene's germline CDR1 is MNHEY and CDR2 SVGAGI. The length of the CDR3 is 15 residues. DNA of the CDR3: TGTGCCAGCAGGGGGACAGGGGGCTTGAGCAATGAGCAGTTCTTC. Translated, it gives CASRGTGGLSNEQFF.

This clonotype has just a few counts. The chain employs TRBV12-5 and TRBJ2-7; the D gene is possibly TRBD2 (6 bases). This CDR3 has 16 residues. Germline loops: CDR1 LGHNT, CDR2 FRNRAP. V was pared by 3 bases and J by 5 bases, with 20 bases between. This CDR3 reads CASGFPLNWRGHEQYF. The CDR3 bases are TGTGCTAGTGGTTTCCCTCTAAACTGGCGGGGCCACGAGCAGTACTTC. The whole variable domain, remainder taken from reference TRBV12-5 and TRBJ2-7, is DARVTQTPRHKVTEMGQEVTMRCQPILGHNTVFWYRQTMMQGLELLAYFRNRAPLDDSGMPKDRFSAEMPDATLATLKIQPSEPRDSAVYFCASGFPLNWRGHEQYFGPGTRLTVT.

Comments on this clonotype: This may come from a read error, since a much larger clone is one base off. The chain links TRBV5-1 to TRBJ2-1; D remains unclear. The end of the DNA aligns better with TRBJ2-7, so the J call may be wrong. The CDR3 consists of 12 residues. Germline values: CDR1 SGHRS, CDR2 YFSETQ. CDR3 in amino acids: CASNSKGYEQYF. CDR3 DNA sequence: TGCGCCAGCAACTCCAAAGGCTACGAGCAGTACTTC.

The chain combines TRBV7-8 with TRBJ2-7, with D tentatively TRBD1 (5 bases). Germline V gene lookup returns CDR1 SGHVS and CDR2 FQNEAQ. The CDR3 is 13 amino acids. V dropped 5 bases and J dropped 5 bases, with 13 bases sitting between them. The CDR3 DNA is TGTGCCAGCAGCATAATCAGGGAAAACGAGCAGTACTTC. Translation gives CASSIIRENEQYF.

This clonotype came up a few times. The J gene is TRBJ2-1, the V gene TRBV6-1, with D perhaps TRBD1 or TRBD2 (6 bases each). This CDR3 has 13 amino acids. Deletions cut 6 bases from V and 8 bases from J, with 14 bases between. Germline CDR1 and CDR2: MNHNS and SASEGT. CDR3 nucleotide sequence: TGTGCCAGCAGCTTCCGGGGGCGGTATGAGCAGTTCTTC. This sequence encodes CASSFRGRYEQFF.